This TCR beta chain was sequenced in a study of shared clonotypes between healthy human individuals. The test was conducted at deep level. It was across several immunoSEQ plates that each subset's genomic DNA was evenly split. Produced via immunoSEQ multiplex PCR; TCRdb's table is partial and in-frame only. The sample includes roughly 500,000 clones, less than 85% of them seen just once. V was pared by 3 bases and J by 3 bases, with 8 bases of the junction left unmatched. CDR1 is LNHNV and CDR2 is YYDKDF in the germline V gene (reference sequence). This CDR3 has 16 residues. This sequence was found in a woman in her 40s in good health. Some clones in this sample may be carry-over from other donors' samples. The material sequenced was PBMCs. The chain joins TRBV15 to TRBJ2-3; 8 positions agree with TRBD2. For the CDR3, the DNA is TGTGCCACCAGCAGTGGCAGCGGGAGTTGGACAGATACGCAGTATTTT. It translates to CATSSGSGSWTDTQYF. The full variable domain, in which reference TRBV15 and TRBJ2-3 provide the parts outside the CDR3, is DAMVIQNPRYQVTQFGKPVTLSCSQTLNHNVMYWYQQKSSQAPKLLFHYYDKDFNNEADTPDNFQSRRPNTSFCFLDIRSPGLGDTAMYLCATSSGSGSWTDTQYFGPGTRLTVL.